A selection of T cell receptor beta chains follows, all from one sample in a study of blood T cells in healthy people across ages. Using its own MiXCR run on the 5' RACE reads, TCRdb lists one record per CDR3 protein. The sample shows around 2 million distinct CDR3 sequences, 35% to 50% of them seen only once. The sequencing sample was made of blood. The receptors stem from a human donor in good health. Each CDR3 is given with its conserved first and last residue. Expanded clones get a size class; other rows say once, few or many, or leave the size out.

V gene: TRBV2; clone size: NA; CDR3 protein: CASSDLRGDRNEQFF
V gene: TRBV7-9; clone size: NA; CDR3 protein: CASSFGTPPNYGYTF
V gene: TRBV10-3; clone size: NA; CDR3 protein: CAISGTDSDQPQHF
V gene: TRBV7-2; clone size: NA; CDR3 protein: CASSLVFDISYNEQFF
V gene: TRBV4-1; clone size: NA; CDR3 protein: CASSQVLALTDTQYF
V gene: TRBV10-3; clone size: NA; CDR3 protein: CAISGRQDEQYF
V gene: TRBV4-3; clone size: many; CDR3 protein: CASSHLEGNEQFF
V gene: TRBV4-1; clone size: many; CDR3 protein: CASSQVGDRSRYTF
V gene: TRBV5-1; clone size: once; CDR3 protein: CASSLEGDRGDSPLHF
V gene: TRBV27; clone size: few; CDR3 protein: CASSLPSSYNAEQFF
V gene: TRBV24-1; clone size: few; CDR3 protein: CATSVGDSQQETQYF
V gene: TRBV27; clone size: NA; CDR3 protein: CASSSGEGGRYEQYF
V gene: TRBV5-1; clone size: many; CDR3 protein: CASSLLDSQYEQYF
V gene: TRBV15; clone size: few; CDR3 protein: CATRRTQGRGIYGYTF
V gene: TRBV10-2; clone size: NA; CDR3 protein: CASSEGGQIYEQYF
V gene: TRBV7-9; clone size: few; CDR3 protein: CASTEDTGRQYF
V gene: TRBV6-6; clone size: few; CDR3 protein: CASSLTSGGHYEQYF
V gene: TRBV13; clone size: NA; CDR3 protein: CASSWDRGSGYTF
V gene: TRBV7-9; clone size: NA; CDR3 protein: CASSHGTPYEQYF
V gene: TRBV15; clone size: NA; CDR3 protein: CATSSGQFLHGYTF
V gene: TRBV7-3; clone size: NA; CDR3 protein: CASRSLLAGVNEQFF
V gene: TRBV7-9; clone size: once; CDR3 protein: CASSLGGSGGICEQYF
V gene: TRBV15; clone size: NA; CDR3 protein: CATSRAGTGSYNEQFF
V gene: TRBV24-1; clone size: NA; CDR3 protein: CATSEVGSSYNEQFF
V gene: TRBV29-1; clone size: NA; CDR3 protein: CSVRQGPYPSTDTQYF
V gene: TRBV11-2; clone size: few; CDR3 protein: CASSSPGTTDEQYF
V gene: TRBV5-1; clone size: NA; CDR3 protein: CASSSGLAVISYEQYF
V gene: TRBV7-9; clone size: NA; CDR3 protein: CASTGRDGFNSGANVLTF
V gene: TRBV6-5; clone size: NA; CDR3 protein: CASSLTIPSSTDTQYF
V gene: TRBV7-8; clone size: few; CDR3 protein: CASAKSREKLFF
V gene: TRBV7-8; clone size: NA; CDR3 protein: CASSYDGDPTYEQYF
V gene: TRBV29-1; clone size: NA; CDR3 protein: CSLRSRRNDNEQFF
V gene: TRBV7-9; clone size: once; CDR3 protein: CTSSSTGSYYEQYF
V gene: TRBV7-8; clone size: few; CDR3 protein: CASSPAGGQSIYGYTF
V gene: TRBV20-1; clone size: many; CDR3 protein: CSAPFLDQPQHF
V gene: TRBV27; clone size: NA; CDR3 protein: CASSLVWGREDEKLFF